This T cell receptor (beta chain) stems from a study of T-cell memory formation after mild COVID-19 (dated by TCRdb to the early 2020s). Broadly, across the study: Most TCR sequence clusters were specific to one of the two donors. Longitudinal TCRalpha and TCRbeta repertoire sequencing tracked T-cell clones expanding and contracting after mild COVID-19 in a couple of donors. Two young, previously healthy adult volunteers made up the cohort, one male and one female.

The run used an Illumina NovaSeq 6000. TCRalpha and TCRbeta cDNA libraries were built by 5'RACE with constant-segment primers, adding sample barcodes and unique molecular identifiers. Trizol reagent was used to extract RNA from every sample. Libraries were amplified in two PCR steps, with a second sample barcode and Illumina TruSeq adapters added in the second step. Sequencing of the libraries was done on an Illumina NovaSeq, producing 2 x 150 bp paired-end reads. In the paper's pipeline: The reads were demultiplexed and collapsed into UMI-guided consensus sequences using migec v1.2.7. With mixcr v2.1.11, UMI consensuses were aligned to TRA and TRB V and J templates and assembled into clonotypes. A clonotype was counted as expanded or contracted only if both edgeR and NoisET called the change significant, with noise models trained on biological replicates. edgeR calls used a false discovery rate-adjusted p below 0.01 and a log2 fold-change threshold of 1. As an exploratory analysis of dynamics, max-normalized trajectories of the 1000 most abundant clonotypes were examined by PCA with hierarchical clustering. The CD4 or CD8 phenotype of responding clones was assigned using the separately sequenced CD4+ and CD8+ repertoires. Through fastp at Q25 and MiXCR, TCRdb rebuilt clones from the public reads, retaining in-frame beta chains. Each record represents a unique CDR3 protein, reported with the most common genes and DNA among its rows. What appears here as the V and J calls and clone size reflects TCRdb's work, not the paper's. This sample is represented by under 250,000 distinct CDR3 sequences; around 8.8% of them were singletons. Clones ranked in the top ten supply 3.5% to 4% of the sample.

Of note for this clonotype: Its specific antigen is unknown. Base-call qualities are not available, and no considerably larger clone is one nucleotide away.

PBMCs were isolated by Ficoll-Paque density gradient centrifugation. What the authors observed across the whole study: Only two mild cases were covered in the study, and larger cohorts including severe cases with pre-infection samples were considered necessary. Contracting CD4+ clones appeared mostly in the CM and EM memory subsets, whereas CD8+ clones were enriched in EMRA. Some responding clones were detected in pre-infection memory, suggesting pre-existing cross-reactive memory T cells joined the SARS-CoV-2 response. SARS-CoV-2 specificity was not confirmed for the second-wave clones peaking on day 37. Balanced CD4/CD8 phenotypes were observed for clones contracting from day 15 to 85, whereas a bias towards CD4+ was observed for a second wave of clones expanding from day 15 to 37.

The receptor comes from a young man who had mild COVID-19 (a few samples of this study predate the infection). The sample titles of this study are shuffled in the database, so cell type and time point are left out; the donor was told from shared clones. The source material was PBMCs or a T cell subset sorted from them (not recorded which).

The nucleotides read TGTGCCAGCAGCTTACAGTGGACAGGGCCTAACACTGAAGCTTTCTTT. Its amino acids are CASSLQWTGPNTEAFF. This chain joins TRBV7-8 to TRBJ1-1; the junction holds 8 bases that match TRBD1. Spanning cysteine to phenylalanine, the CDR3 consists of 16 amino acids. Of all the DNA, just the CDR3 is kept, 48 bases in frame from base 1. Clipping removes 2 bases from V and 2 bases from J, with 7 as the unmatched junction base count. CDR1 and CDR2 were assigned from the germline V gene as SGHVS and FQNEAQ.